These T cell receptor beta chains were read from a single sample in a study of T cell responses to AZD1222 COVID-19 vaccine. Only in-frame clones appear in the TCRdb table, and some are missing; sequencing was by immunoSEQ multiplex PCR. The sample consists of about 90,000 clones, approximately 81% of them appearing once. Sequenced material: peripheral blood, taken 28 days after the second AZD1222 dose. These receptors all come from an adult who received the AZD1222 COVID-19 vaccine. Both conserved end residues are trimmed from each CDR3. The D gene is left open where the match is weak.

j_call d_call v_call cdr3_aa
TRBJ1-3 NA TRBV19 ASSILSGNTIY
TRBJ2-2 NA TRBV28 ASSPDSTGELF
TRBJ2-3 NA TRBV11-2 ASSLTGLGDTQY
TRBJ2-7 NA TRBV18 ASSPLSSYEQY
TRBJ2-3 TRBD1 TRBV18 ASSPKQGAGDTQY
TRBJ1-1 NA TRBV7-3 ASSLSQRTEAF
TRBJ2-3 NA TRBV7-3 ASSLDYTDTQY
TRBJ1-1 NA TRBV7-3 ASSLTIRGSAF
TRBJ2-2 NA TRBV18 ASSPYRVDNTGELF
TRBJ2-1 NA TRBV2 ASSQMGEQF
TRBJ1-1 NA TRBV6-5 ASSPGRLNTEAF
TRBJ2-7 NA TRBV29-1 SVRSTYEQY
TRBJ2-5 NA TRBV19 ASSIDSGGAETQY
TRBJ2-7 NA TRBV12-3/TRBV12-4 ASSLAAWVEQY
TRBJ1-1 NA TRBV11-2 ASSSPRGAHTEAF
TRBJ2-7 TRBD1 TRBV19 ASTSTGLQY
TRBJ2-1 NA TRBV20-1 SASMDPITNEQF
TRBJ1-3 NA TRBV11-1 ASSRGLSGNTIY
TRBJ2-3 TRBD2 TRBV5-6 ASSLSGSGTADTQY
TRBJ1-4 NA TRBV25-1 ASSELADGREKLF
TRBJ1-1 NA TRBV6-2/TRBV6-3 ASSPGTLGTEAF
TRBJ2-7 NA TRBV21-1 ASSNLARYEQY
TRBJ2-7 TRBD2 TRBV2 ASSPPVWGGDRYEQY
TRBJ2-1 TRBD2 TRBV9 ASSEGTSGSSYNEQF
TRBJ1-2 TRBD1 TRBV6-5 ASSRSGQVDGYT
TRBJ2-3 TRBD2 TRBV9 ASSVEVAGGSQY
TRBJ2-7 TRBD1 TRBV7-9 ASSTANRGLLYEQY
TRBJ1-1 NA TRBV5-6 ASSLSPVVNTEAF
TRBJ2-7 TRBD1 TRBV11-3 ASSPHVPGQSYEQY
TRBJ2-1 TRBD2 TRBV6-6 ASKISGIPYNEQF
TRBJ1-1 NA TRBV19 ASSRGGGSEAF
TRBJ2-7 TRBD1 TRBV5-6 ASTRTGAYEQY
TRBJ1-2 NA TRBV19 ASSWGNPNYGYT
TRBJ2-1 NA TRBV28 ASSSTPPPGTYSYNEQF
TRBJ2-4 TRBD1 TRBV3-1/TRBV3-2 ASSHQTTGGEAKNIQY
TRBJ1-6 TRBD1 TRBV7-9 ASSLDTGANSPLH
TRBJ1-1 NA TRBV5-1 ASSFGGARNTEAF
TRBJ2-5 NA TRBV5-1 ASSFGGRETQY
TRBJ1-2 NA TRBV7-9 ASSLARFREGYT
TRBJ1-5 NA TRBV6-2/TRBV6-3 ASSSTGTLNQPQH
TRBJ2-7 NA TRBV12-3/TRBV12-4 ASSSDGLVQY
TRBJ1-2 TRBD1 TRBV7-9 ASELPGDRGLGYT
TRBJ1-1 TRBD1 TRBV5-1 ASSLVWTGDTEAF
TRBJ2-3 NA TRBV5-4 ATQGGPDIDTQY
TRBJ2-7 TRBD1 TRBV7-3 ASSLTAGGPYEQY
TRBJ1-2 NA TRBV29-1 SVSSGRGYT
TRBJ2-3 TRBD2 TRBV5-1 ASSWGLAGISSTDTQY
TRBJ1-5 NA TRBV3-1/TRBV3-2 ASSKNGGNQPQH
TRBJ2-3 TRBD2 TRBV5-1 ASSLERGVPTDTQY
TRBJ1-4 TRBD1 TRBV3-1/TRBV3-2 ASSQRGLSLF
TRBJ2-2 TRBD2 TRBV19 ASKGAGVVTGELF
TRBJ2-7 NA TRBV4-1 ASSQTPVSPYEQY
TRBJ1-1 NA TRBV10-2 ASSVLPGGNTEAF